Listed below are T cell receptor beta chains from one sample, sequenced in a study of cytomegalovirus exposure and HLA in healthy donors. Sequencing used immunoSEQ multiplex PCR; TCRdb keeps in-frame clones, though not all of them. The top ten clones hold about 5.9% of a sample with about 150,000 clones, approximately 85% of them seen once. Sequenced input: PBMCs. Receptors originate from a man aged 45-65 years in good health and CMV-seropositive. CDR3s include the opening cysteine and the closing phenylalanine or tryptophan. A D gene is named only where the DNA matches it firmly. Clone size is not always given. Where it is, it says once, few, many or a class for expanded clones.

V gene: TRBV7-2; CDR3 length: 15; clone size: -; D gene: -; J gene: TRBJ2-7; CDR3 DNA: TGTGCCAGCAGCTTAGGGACAGATACTGACTACGAGCAGTACTTC; CDR3 protein: CASSLGTDTDYEQYF
V gene: TRBV6-6; CDR3 length: 16; clone size: once; D gene: -; J gene: TRBJ2-5; CDR3 DNA: TGTGCCAGCAGTTCTACCCCCGCCGGGGTCACGGAGACCCAGTACTTC; CDR3 protein: CASSSTPAGVTETQYF
V gene: TRBV5-4; CDR3 length: 16; clone size: -; D gene: -; J gene: TRBJ2-1; CDR3 DNA: TGTGCCAGCAGCCAAGGGTTCGGACTGGCATTCAATGAGCAGTTCTTC; CDR3 protein: CASSQGFGLAFNEQFF
V gene: TRBV2; CDR3 length: 12; clone size: -; D gene: -; J gene: TRBJ2-1; CDR3 DNA: TGTGCCAGCAGTGTAGGGGGGGTTGAGCAGTTCTTC; CDR3 protein: CASSVGGVEQFF
V gene: TRBV4-1; CDR3 length: 15; clone size: -; D gene: -; J gene: TRBJ1-2; CDR3 DNA: TGCGCCAGCAGCCGACAAATACAGGAGGGGCATGGCTACACCTTC; CDR3 protein: CASSRQIQEGHGYTF
V gene: TRBV7-8; CDR3 length: 16; clone size: -; D gene: TRBD1; J gene: TRBJ2-2; CDR3 DNA: TGTGCCAGCAGCTACGGGACAGGGATGAACACCGGGGAGCTGTTTTTT; CDR3 protein: CASSYGTGMNTGELFF
V gene: TRBV7-8; CDR3 length: 16; clone size: -; D gene: TRBD1; J gene: TRBJ1-1; CDR3 DNA: TGTGCCAGCAGCAACTCCGGGACAGGGGGGTGGACTGAAGCTTTCTTT; CDR3 protein: CASSNSGTGGWTEAFF
V gene: TRBV6-5; CDR3 length: 14; clone size: -; D gene: -; J gene: TRBJ1-1; CDR3 DNA: TGTGCCAGCAGCGGGTCTAACGGGGACACTGAAGCTTTCTTT; CDR3 protein: CASSGSNGDTEAFF
V gene: TRBV7-9; CDR3 length: 14; clone size: -; D gene: -; J gene: TRBJ2-3; CDR3 DNA: TGTGCCAGCAGCATCTCGGTGGTCCCAGATACGCAGTATTTT; CDR3 protein: CASSISVVPDTQYF
V gene: TRBV7-9; CDR3 length: 14; clone size: once; D gene: TRBD2; J gene: TRBJ2-3; CDR3 DNA: TGTGCCAGCAGCTCGGGACTATCCGCAGATACGCAGTATTTT; CDR3 protein: CASSSGLSADTQYF
V gene: TRBV18; CDR3 length: 15; clone size: -; D gene: TRBD1; J gene: TRBJ1-2; CDR3 DNA: TGTGCCAGCTCACAACCGCAGGGACAGGGGTATGGCTACACCTTC; CDR3 protein: CASSQPQGQGYGYTF
V gene: TRBV5-8; CDR3 length: 16; clone size: -; D gene: TRBD2; J gene: TRBJ2-1; CDR3 DNA: TGTGCCAGCATCATTAGCGGGTTGCGCTCCTACAATGAGCAGTTCTTC; CDR3 protein: CASIISGLRSYNEQFF
V gene: TRBV27; CDR3 length: 12; clone size: -; D gene: -; J gene: TRBJ1-2; CDR3 DNA: TGTGCCAGCAGACGGTCCCCGGATGGCTACACCTTC; CDR3 protein: CASRRSPDGYTF
V gene: TRBV6-5; CDR3 length: 15; clone size: once; D gene: TRBD1; J gene: TRBJ2-5; CDR3 DNA: TGTGCCAGCAGTTACGGGGCAGGGGGCAGAGAGACCCAGTACTTC; CDR3 protein: CASSYGAGGRETQYF
V gene: TRBV29-1; CDR3 length: 14; clone size: -; D gene: TRBD1; J gene: TRBJ2-7; CDR3 DNA: TGCAGCGCCCGGGACGCAGGGGGTATCTACGAGCAGTACTTC; CDR3 protein: CSARDAGGIYEQYF
V gene: TRBV19; CDR3 length: 17; clone size: -; D gene: -; J gene: TRBJ1-5; CDR3 DNA: TGTGCCAGTAGTATGGGCTTTCTGGGGGGAGTAGGTCAGCCCCAGCATTTT; CDR3 protein: CASSMGFLGGVGQPQHF
V gene: TRBV9; CDR3 length: 14; clone size: -; D gene: -; J gene: TRBJ2-3; CDR3 DNA: TGTGCCAGCAGCGTAGGACAGGACCCAGATACGCAGTATTTT; CDR3 protein: CASSVGQDPDTQYF
V gene: TRBV11-3; CDR3 length: 15; clone size: -; D gene: TRBD1; J gene: TRBJ2-1; CDR3 DNA: TGTGCCAGCAGCTTAACGACAGGGTCCTACAATGAGCAGTTCTTC; CDR3 protein: CASSLTTGSYNEQFF
V gene: TRBV7-9; CDR3 length: 14; clone size: few; D gene: TRBD2; J gene: TRBJ2-3; CDR3 DNA: TGTGCCAGCAGCACTAGCGGGAGGTTAGATACGCAGTATTTT; CDR3 protein: CASSTSGRLDTQYF
V gene: TRBV6-5; CDR3 length: 14; clone size: -; D gene: -; J gene: TRBJ1-1; CDR3 DNA: TGTGCCAGCAGTTACTCTTCAGAGAACACTGAAGCTTTCTTT; CDR3 protein: CASSYSSENTEAFF
V gene: TRBV10-3; CDR3 length: 15; clone size: -; D gene: -; J gene: TRBJ2-7; CDR3 DNA: TGTGCCATCAGTGGGGGACTTTCCTTCTCCTACGGGCAGTACTTC; CDR3 protein: CAISGGLSFSYGQYF
V gene: TRBV9; CDR3 length: 15; clone size: -; D gene: -; J gene: TRBJ2-6; CDR3 DNA: TGTGCCAGCAGCGTGAGGAGCTCTGGGGCCAACGTCCTGACTTTC; CDR3 protein: CASSVRSSGANVLTF
V gene: TRBV28; CDR3 length: 14; clone size: -; D gene: -; J gene: TRBJ2-7; CDR3 DNA: TGTGCCAGCAACAAAATGACAGACCTTAGGGAGCAGTACTTC; CDR3 protein: CASNKMTDLREQYF
V gene: TRBV7-9; CDR3 length: 14; clone size: -; D gene: TRBD1; J gene: TRBJ1-6; CDR3 DNA: TGTGCCAGCAGCTTGGGGACAGATAATTCACCCCTCCACTTT; CDR3 protein: CASSLGTDNSPLHF
V gene: TRBV19; CDR3 length: 15; clone size: -; D gene: TRBD1; J gene: TRBJ2-1; CDR3 DNA: TGTGCCAGTAGGCCGGGACAGGGACTTTCGTATGAGCAGTTCTTC; CDR3 protein: CASRPGQGLSYEQFF
V gene: TRBV6-5; CDR3 length: 14; clone size: -; D gene: -; J gene: TRBJ2-1; CDR3 DNA: TGTGCCAGCAGTTACGGTCCGTACGGCAATGAGCAGTTCTTC; CDR3 protein: CASSYGPYGNEQFF
V gene: TRBV27; CDR3 length: 16; clone size: -; D gene: -; J gene: TRBJ2-3; CDR3 DNA: TGTGCCAGCAGTTCGCTTTTGGGGCTTAGCACAGATACGCAGTATTTT; CDR3 protein: CASSSLLGLSTDTQYF
V gene: TRBV5-6; CDR3 length: 15; clone size: -; D gene: -; J gene: TRBJ1-5; CDR3 DNA: TGTGCCAGCAGCTTGGAAGCGTATAGCAATCAGCCCCAGCATTTT; CDR3 protein: CASSLEAYSNQPQHF
V gene: TRBV11-2; CDR3 length: 13; clone size: -; D gene: TRBD1; J gene: TRBJ2-7; CDR3 DNA: TGTGCCAGCAGCTTGGGACAGCTCAACGAGCAGTACTTC; CDR3 protein: CASSLGQLNEQYF
V gene: TRBV29-1; CDR3 length: 14; clone size: -; D gene: TRBD1; J gene: TRBJ1-2; CDR3 DNA: TGCAGCGTTGCCCCGGGACAGGGAACCTATGGCTACACCTTC; CDR3 protein: CSVAPGQGTYGYTF
V gene: TRBV14; CDR3 length: 14; clone size: few; D gene: TRBD1; J gene: TRBJ1-1; CDR3 DNA: TGTGCCAGCAGCCAAACAGGGGGAGGGACTGAAGCTTTCTTT; CDR3 protein: CASSQTGGGTEAFF
V gene: TRBV28; CDR3 length: 15; clone size: -; D gene: TRBD2; J gene: TRBJ2-1; CDR3 DNA: TGTGCCAGCAGCCTGGGACTAGCGGACCACAATGAGCAGTTCTTC; CDR3 protein: CASSLGLADHNEQFF
V gene: TRBV28; CDR3 length: 15; clone size: -; D gene: TRBD1; J gene: TRBJ2-7; CDR3 DNA: TGTGCCAGCAGTTCCACCGGACAGGGTAAACACGAGCAGTACTTC; CDR3 protein: CASSSTGQGKHEQYF
V gene: TRBV28; CDR3 length: 13; clone size: -; D gene: -; J gene: TRBJ1-2; CDR3 DNA: TGTGCCAGCAGCCCCGGGGGGAACTATGGCTACACCTTC; CDR3 protein: CASSPGGNYGYTF
V gene: TRBV7-6; CDR3 length: 15; clone size: -; D gene: -; J gene: TRBJ1-1; CDR3 DNA: TGTGCCAGCAGCTTAGCGTCCGCAGGGATGGGTAGGGCTTTCTTT; CDR3 protein: CASSLASAGMGRAFF
V gene: TRBV11-1; CDR3 length: 15; clone size: many; D gene: TRBD1; J gene: TRBJ2-3; CDR3 DNA: TGTGCCAGCAGCCCAGGGACAGATAGCACAGATACGCAGTATTTT; CDR3 protein: CASSPGTDSTDTQYF
V gene: TRBV4-1; CDR3 length: 13; clone size: once; D gene: -; J gene: TRBJ2-7; CDR3 DNA: TGCGCCAGCAGCCTCCTAGGGGGTGGCGAGCAGTACTTC; CDR3 protein: CASSLLGGGEQYF
V gene: TRBV19; CDR3 length: 13; clone size: -; D gene: -; J gene: TRBJ1-6; CDR3 DNA: TGTGCCAGTAGTATAGGGGGCCATTCACCCCTCCACTTT; CDR3 protein: CASSIGGHSPLHF
V gene: TRBV30; CDR3 length: 14; clone size: -; D gene: -; J gene: TRBJ1-5; CDR3 DNA: TGTGCCTGGAGTGTAAGGCAGGGTGGTCAGCCCCAGCATTTT; CDR3 protein: CAWSVRQGGQPQHF
V gene: TRBV4-2; CDR3 length: 16; clone size: many; D gene: TRBD1; J gene: TRBJ1-2; CDR3 DNA: TGTGCCAGCAGCCCACCCTTACAGGGGCGGCCAAATGGCTACACCTTC; CDR3 protein: CASSPPLQGRPNGYTF
V gene: TRBV18; CDR3 length: 15; clone size: -; D gene: TRBD2; J gene: TRBJ2-5; CDR3 DNA: TGTGCCAGCTCACGGGGACTAGCGGGAGAGGAGACCCAGTACTTC; CDR3 protein: CASSRGLAGEETQYF
V gene: TRBV6-5; CDR3 length: 15; clone size: few; D gene: TRBD2; J gene: TRBJ2-3; CDR3 DNA: TGTGCCAGCAGCCCGACTAGCTGGGGCACAGATACGCAGTATTTT; CDR3 protein: CASSPTSWGTDTQYF
V gene: TRBV7-3; CDR3 length: 17; clone size: -; D gene: TRBD2; J gene: TRBJ2-2; CDR3 DNA: TGTGCCAGCAGCTTAACGGGTCGCGGGAGTAACGCCCGGGAGCTGTTTTTT; CDR3 protein: CASSLTGRGSNARELFF
V gene: TRBV19; CDR3 length: 13; clone size: once; D gene: -; J gene: TRBJ2-7; CDR3 DNA: TGTGCCAGTAGTATGGGGCTAGGCGTACAGCAGTACTTC; CDR3 protein: CASSMGLGVQQYF
V gene: TRBV6-5; CDR3 length: 14; clone size: once; D gene: TRBD1; J gene: TRBJ2-3; CDR3 DNA: TGTGCCAGCAGCGGACAGGGCGGCACAGATACGCAGTATTTT; CDR3 protein: CASSGQGGTDTQYF
V gene: TRBV7-9; CDR3 length: 16; clone size: few; D gene: -; J gene: TRBJ1-1; CDR3 DNA: TGTGCCAGCAGCTTCAGACAGGCTTCAAAGGTTACTGAAGCTTTCTTT; CDR3 protein: CASSFRQASKVTEAFF
V gene: TRBV4-2; CDR3 length: 11; clone size: once; D gene: -; J gene: TRBJ2-1; CDR3 DNA: TGTGCCAGCGTTAGGGGCGATGAGCAGTTCTTC; CDR3 protein: CASVRGDEQFF
V gene: TRBV2; CDR3 length: 15; clone size: -; D gene: -; J gene: TRBJ1-5; CDR3 DNA: TGTGCCAGCAGTGAACTCAGGTGGAGCAATCAGCCCCAGCATTTT; CDR3 protein: CASSELRWSNQPQHF
V gene: TRBV19; CDR3 length: 18; clone size: few; D gene: TRBD1; J gene: TRBJ2-6; CDR3 DNA: TGTGCCAGTAGCGGGACAGATATTAAGAGCTCTGGGGCCAACGTCCTGACTTTC; CDR3 protein: CASSGTDIKSSGANVLTF
V gene: TRBV6-5; CDR3 length: 14; clone size: -; D gene: TRBD1; J gene: TRBJ2-7; CDR3 DNA: TGTGCCAGCGGTAGGACAGGGAACTCCTACGAGCAGTACTTC; CDR3 protein: CASGRTGNSYEQYF
V gene: TRBV5-1; CDR3 length: 13; clone size: -; D gene: TRBD1; J gene: TRBJ1-6; CDR3 DNA: TGCGCCAGCAGCTCTACAGGGGATTCACCCCTCCACTTT; CDR3 protein: CASSSTGDSPLHF
V gene: TRBV11-2; CDR3 length: 14; clone size: -; D gene: TRBD2; J gene: TRBJ2-3; CDR3 DNA: TGTGCCAGCAGACTAGCGGGACTTACAGATACGCAGTATTTT; CDR3 protein: CASRLAGLTDTQYF
V gene: TRBV13; CDR3 length: 14; clone size: once; D gene: -; J gene: TRBJ2-2; CDR3 DNA: TGTGCCAGCAGGAGGGCAGGGGACACCGGGGAGCTGTTTTTT; CDR3 protein: CASRRAGDTGELFF
V gene: TRBV6-1; CDR3 length: 13; clone size: -; D gene: -; J gene: TRBJ2-7; CDR3 DNA: TGTGCCAGCAGCGGGACATTCCCCTACGAGCAGTACTTC; CDR3 protein: CASSGTFPYEQYF
V gene: TRBV7-9; CDR3 length: 13; clone size: -; D gene: TRBD1; J gene: TRBJ1-2; CDR3 DNA: TGTGCCAGCAGCGCAGAAACAGGGGCTGGCTACACCTTC; CDR3 protein: CASSAETGAGYTF